The subject of this entry is one TCR beta chain. Its antigen remains unidentified. The sample originates from a study of identifying expanded T cells in peripheral blood. Study results and limitations: Across healthy donors, higher total template counts meant significantly greater roughly 2-week count variance. Differentially abundant clones: around 1.2 between replicates, 15 to 17 at around 14 days, less than 25 at four.

During the collection period, no donor immune events like infections were recorded. CDR3 length: 14 residues. Between the trimmed V and J ends, which lost 3 bases and 3 bases, there was a span of 11 bases. The V gene's germline CDR1 is SEHNR and CDR2 FQNEAQ (reference sequence). TCRdb's copy holds only in-frame clones and misses some; the assay was immunoSEQ multiplex PCR. The sample lists about 100,000 clones, 88% occurring once. The specimen sequenced was blood. This sequence was found in a person aged 18 to 69 in good health. The chain combines TRBV7-9 with TRBJ1-2, with a possible D match to TRBD1 (6 bases). The CDR3 loop is CASSFQGIDYGYTF. CDR3 bases: TGTGCCAGCAGCTTTCAGGGGATTGACTATGGCTACACCTTC.